The clone carrying this T cell receptor beta chain showed up many times. Its antigen remains unidentified. These data originate in a study of regulatory T cells in long-lasting Graves disease. Findings of the study overall: The persistent group shared 2,500 or so public clonotypes, more than the 850 to 1,000 shared by new patients. Persistent cases favored TRBV28, TRBJ1-2 and TRBJ2-5.

Library construction for TCR beta used iRepertoire HTBI primers and Arm-PCR of CDR3 regions. MiXCR, applied by TCRdb to the multiplex PCR reads, yields one record per CDR3 protein. The sample lists around 450,000 distinct CDR3 sequences; approximately 15% were seen once. The length of the CDR3 is 14 residues. V was pared by 1 base and J by 7 bases, with 11 bases between. The germline V gene encodes CDR1 LGHDT and CDR2 YNNKEL (reference sequence). As to time point: newly diagnosed GD, antithyroid drugs for less than 3 months. PBMCs provided the RNA from which the TCR library was made. This same sample was also part of a study on T cells in Graves' hyperthyroidism and ophthalmopathy. That investigation notes: Ophthalmopathy and stable hyperthyroidism were told apart by a 13 V-J model.

The sequence came from a woman aged 25 to 39 with Graves disease. The chain carries TRBV3-1 and TRBJ1-5; D is ambiguous. This sample comprised peripheral blood mononuclear cells (PBMCs), obtained at new diagnosis, from a patient treated with antithyroid drugs. The CDR3 DNA is TGTGCCAGCAGCCAAGCAAGGGTACCGCAGCCCCAGCATTTT. Protein sequence: CASSQARVPQPQHF.